Following are 16 T cell receptor beta chains from one sample sequenced in a study of cytomegalovirus exposure and HLA in healthy donors. Primers: 60 Vbeta forward and 13 Jbeta reverse. Method: immunoSEQ multiplex PCR; TCRdb's copy keeps in-frame clones and lacks some. The sample carries approximately 200,000 clones, approximately 79% recorded once. Sequencing was performed on PBMCs. The receptors stem from a girl aged 2-10 years in good health and CMV-seronegative.

The CDR3, as DNA: TGCGCCAGCAGCTTGGCCCCCGGGACCGCGGGGTCTGAAGCTTTCTTT. It yields the protein CASSLAPGTAGSEAFF. The chain carries TRBV5-1 and TRBJ1-1; possible D gene TRBD1, 5 bases. Deletions cut 0 bases from V and 6 bases from J, with 18 bases between. The CDR3 totals 16 residues. CDR1 is SGHRS and CDR2 is YFSETQ in the germline V gene.

This clone came up a few times. The chain has TRBV2 and TRBJ2-1; D remains ambiguous. Germline CDR1 reads SNHLY; CDR2 reads FYNNEI. Trimming left V 3 bases short and J 7 bases short, with 10 bases between. CDR3 length equals 13 residues. In nucleotides, the CDR3 is TGTGCCAGCAGTGAGGGCTCCAAAAATGAGCAGTTCTTC. Translating it yields CASSEGSKNEQFF. Complete variable domain (other parts from reference TRBV2 and TRBJ2-1): EPEVTQTPSHQVTQMGQEVILRCVPISNHLYFYWYRQILGQKVEFLVSFYNNEISEKSEIFDDQFSVERPDGSNFTLKIRSTKLEDSAMYFCASSEGSKNEQFFGPGTRLTVL.

CDR3 nucleotides: TGTGCCAGCAGTGCCCGACTAGCCTACGAGCAGTACTTC. This translates into CASSARLAYEQYF. The rearrangement uses TRBV27 and TRBJ2-7, with D tentatively TRBD2 (6 bases). The CDR3 is 13 amino acids. CDR1 and CDR2 from the germline V gene are MNHEY and SMNVEV (reference sequence). The V end lost 5 bases, the J end lost 2 bases, and 10 bases lay between the germline ends.

This clone was seen a handful of times. V is TRBV11-3 and J is TRBJ1-1; the D gene is possibly TRBD1 (5 bases). The germline V gene has CDR1 SGHNT and CDR2 YENEEA. CDR3 length equals 13 residues. V lost 3 bases and J 3 bases, leaving 8 bases between the germline ends. CDR3 amino acids: CASSLGDYTEAFF. The CDR3 coding sequence is TGTGCCAGCAGCTTGGGGGACTACACTGAAGCTTTCTTT.

The rearrangement links TRBV2 to TRBJ2-3, with D possibly being TRBD2 (7 bases). V lost 3 bases, J lost 2 bases, and 18 bases lay in between. Per the germline V gene, CDR1 is SNHLY and CDR2 is FYNNEI. CDR3 size: 17 residues. The CDR3 nucleotides are TGTGCCAGCAGTGAGATAGGAGGGGGGGGATCCACAGATACGCAGTATTTT. Protein product: CASSEIGGGGSTDTQYF.

J is TRBJ1-4 and V is TRBV4-2; D perhaps matches TRBD1 (5 bases). The germline CDR1 and CDR2 sequences are LGHNA and YNFKEQ. There are 15 residues in the CDR3. The V end lost 7 bases, the J end lost 8 bases, and 20 bases lay between the germline ends. The CDR3 DNA reads as TGTGCCAGCAAACGCCCGGGGAGGGGAAGCGAAAAACTGTTTTTT. Its protein product is CASKRPGRGSEKLFF.

V usage is TRBV4-1 and J usage is TRBJ2-5; D is possibly TRBD2 (5 bases). The J call may be incorrect, as the DNA end agrees better with TRBJ2-7. The CDR3 contains 15 residues. Germline loops: CDR1 MGHRA, CDR2 YSYEKL. CDR3 in DNA: TGCGCCAGCAGCCAAGGTGTCACTAGGACCTACGAGCAGTACTTC. Encoded protein: CASSQGVTRTYEQYF.

The chain combines TRBV5-6 with TRBJ1-3; TRBD1 matches at 8 bases. The length of the CDR3 is 18 residues. The J segment lost 0 bases and the V segment lost 0 bases, leaving 8 bases of the junction unmatched. From germline, CDR1 is SGHDT and CDR2 YYEEEE. CDR3 nucleotides: TGTGCCAGCAGCTTGGGCCCGGGACAGGAAAGCTCTGGAAACACCATATATTTT. Residues: CASSLGPGQESSGNTIYF.

This clone was seen a few times. V gene TRBV5-5 combines with J gene TRBJ1-5; D might be TRBD1 (5 bases). The V gene's germline CDR1 is SGHKS and CDR2 YYEKEE (reference sequence). CDR3 length: 18 residues. Trimming stripped 0 bases from V and 4 bases from J, with 20 bases between. CDR3 amino acids: CASSLGSRRVGGNQPQHF. The CDR3 DNA reads TGTGCCAGCAGCTTGGGGTCCCGCAGGGTAGGAGGGAATCAGCCCCAGCATTTT.

The CDR3 spells CASSPRTLAGAYNEQFF. The CDR3 DNA is TGTGCCAGCTCACCACGAACACTAGCGGGGGCCTACAATGAGCAGTTCTTC. This rearrangement joins TRBV18 to TRBJ2-1, with 11 bases that match TRBD2. This CDR3 is 17 amino acids long. CDR1 and CDR2 from the germline V gene are KGHSH and LQKENI. V shed 1 base, J shed 2 bases, and the junction held 4 bases outside the gene matches.

This chain joins TRBV5-1 and TRBJ2-1; 10 bases line up with TRBD1. Germline assignment: CDR1 SGHRS and CDR2 YFSETQ. The CDR3 runs 16 residues. After removal of 5 bases from V and 0 bases from J, the junction contained 5 bases not matched to a gene. The CDR3 DNA reads TGCGCCAGCAGACTGGGACAGGGGAGCTCCTACAATGAGCAGTTCTTC. This sequence encodes CASRLGQGSSYNEQFF. The full variable domain, in which reference TRBV5-1 and TRBJ2-1 provide the parts outside the CDR3, is KAGVTQTPRYLIKTRGQQVTLSCSPISGHRSVSWYQQTPGQGLQFLFEYFSETQRNKGNFPGRFSGRQFSNSRSEMNVSTLELGDSALYLCASRLGQGSSYNEQFFGPGTRLTVL.

This CDR3 reads CASSLGRGGTGELFF. The DNA for the CDR3 is TGTGCCAGCAGCCTAGGGCGGGGAGGGACCGGGGAGCTGTTTTTT. The chain recombines TRBV7-7 with TRBJ2-2; TRBD2 agrees at 7 bases. The CDR3 length is 15 residues. V dropped 5 bases and J dropped 5; count of bases not matched to a gene: 8. From germline, CDR1 is SSHAT and CDR2 FNYEAQ (reference sequence).

The V and J genes are TRBV27 and TRBJ2-3, with 7 bases lining up with TRBD2. CDR1 and CDR2 from the germline V gene are MNHEY and SMNVEV (reference sequence). CDR3 length equals 11 residues. V dropped 11 bases and J dropped 1; count of bases not matched to a gene: 0. CDR3 protein: CAAGGTDTQYF. The CDR3 DNA reads as TGTGCCGCGGGGGGCACAGATACGCAGTATTTT.

This clone was recorded only once. The V call is TRBV5-4, the J call TRBJ1-1; D is perhaps TRBD1 (5 bases). With 1 base removed from V and 3 bases from J, the gap between germline ends came to 10 bases. CDR1 is SGHNT and CDR2 is YYREEE in the germline V gene (reference sequence). The CDR3 runs to 14 residues. The CDR3 bases are TGTGCCAGCAGCTTGCAGGGCTCGCACACTGAAGCTTTCTTT. This gives the protein CASSLQGSHTEAFF.

This rearrangement joins TRBV5-4 to TRBJ1-2, with a tentative D call TRBD1 (5 bases). V gave up 1 base and J gave up 2 bases, with 12 bases separating them. Germline assignment: CDR1 SGHNT and CDR2 YYREEE (reference sequence). The CDR3 is 15 residues long. The CDR3 DNA sequence: TGTGCCAGCAGCTTGACAGGACGCGCGAACTATGGCTACACCTTC. It translates to CASSLTGRANYGYTF.

This chain links TRBV11-2 with TRBJ1-1; 8 nucleotides line up with TRBD1. The junction had 9 bases not matched to a gene; V was cut back by 5 bases and J by 7 bases. The CDR3 is 14 residues long. From germline, CDR1 is SGHAT and CDR2 FQNNGV. CDR3 DNA sequence: TGTGCCAGCAGCCCGAGACAGGGGCGGAATGAAGCTTTCTTT. Protein sequence: CASSPRQGRNEAFF.